Each of the 14 T cell receptor beta chains below was sequenced from the same sample in a study of PD-1 blockade in classical Hodgkin lymphoma. The sample's time point: cycle 4 day 1 (C4D1), after less than 7 weeks of nivolumab. Every patient relapsed after autologous stem cell transplantation, and brentuximab vedotin exposure varied. The table came from immunoSEQ multiplex PCR; TCRdb's copy has only in-frame clones and leaves some out. Among fewer than 100,000 clones listed, 93% were seen once. The material sequenced was peripheral blood mononuclear cells (PBMCs), taken before the fourth cycle of nivolumab. These receptors all come from a human donor with classical Hodgkin lymphoma.

This chain links TRBV14 with TRBJ2-5; D uncertain. The CDR3 runs to 13 residues. Germline values: CDR1 SGHDN, CDR2 FVKESK. Trimming took off 0 bases at V and 5 bases at J, with 7 bases between the two ends. The CDR3 protein is CASSQDAEETQYF. In nucleotides, the CDR3 is TGTGCCAGCAGCCAAGACGCCGAGGAGACCCAGTACTTC.

The chain employs TRBV6-1 and TRBJ1-1; D unclear. CDR1 and CDR2 from the germline V gene are MNHNS and SASEGT. Trimming shortened V by 6 bases and J by 7 bases, and 18 bases separated the two germline ends. This CDR3 comprises 14 residues. The CDR3 protein is CASRTSGGGFEAFF. CDR3 coding DNA: TGTGCCAGCAGGACGTCAGGCGGAGGGTTTGAAGCTTTCTTT.

V usage is TRBV7-2 and J usage is TRBJ2-1, with a weak D call TRBD2 (5 bases). The germline V gene encodes CDR1 SGHTA and CDR2 FQGNSA. The V end lost 8 bases, the J end lost 6 bases, and 20 bases lay between the germline ends. The CDR3 has 15 amino acids. The CDR3 here is CASGPPTGSGNEQFF. CDR3 in DNA: TGTGCCAGCGGCCCCCCCACGGGATCAGGCAATGAGCAGTTCTTC.

J is TRBJ2-1 and V is TRBV5-1; the match to TRBD2 covers 9 bases. Germline V gene data show CDR1 as SGHRS and CDR2 as YFSETQ. The CDR3 is 17 residues long. The J segment lost 2 bases and the V segment lost 0 bases, leaving 6 bases of the junction unmatched. The CDR3: CASSLVPSGITYNEQFF. CDR3 sequence (DNA): TGCGCCAGCAGCTTGGTGCCTAGCGGGATAACCTACAATGAGCAGTTCTTC.

V gene TRBV30 combines with J gene TRBJ1-4; D remains ambiguous. The germline V and J ends were trimmed by 3 bases and 0 bases, with 17 bases remaining between them. Germline V gene data show CDR1 as GTSNPN and CDR2 as SVGIG (reference sequence). The CDR3 contains 17 residues. CDR3 nucleotides: TGTGCCTGGAGCGTGCCCGAGATCCCTGCAACTAATGAAAAACTGTTTTTT. This sequence encodes CAWSVPEIPATNEKLFF.

V usage is TRBV6-5 and J usage is TRBJ2-3; weak D call: TRBD2 (6 bases). Germline assignment: CDR1 MNHEY and CDR2 SVGAGI. The CDR3 sequence is 15 residues long. V was cut by 4 bases and J by 2 bases, with 13 bases left in between. The CDR3 here is CASSSLAVLTDTQYF. CDR3 in DNA: TGTGCCAGCAGTTCCTTAGCGGTCCTCACAGATACGCAGTATTTT.

This chain joins TRBV6-5 and TRBJ2-7; D perhaps matches TRBD2 (5 bases). V lost 2 bases and J 3 bases, leaving 8 bases between the germline ends. There are 13 residues in the CDR3. CDR1 MNHEY and CDR2 SVGAGI come from the germline V gene. CDR3 amino acids: CASSYDEGYEQYF. The CDR3 DNA is TGTGCCAGCAGTTACGATGAGGGCTACGAGCAGTACTTC.

The rearrangement links TRBV28 to TRBJ1-1, with D possibly TRBD1 on 5 matching bases. The CDR3 covers 13 residues. V lost 9 bases, J lost 1 base, and 12 bases lay in between. CDR1 MDHEN and CDR2 SYDVKM come from the germline V gene. This CDR3 reads CARRAGPNTEAFF. Written as DNA, the CDR3 is TGTGCCAGACGGGCAGGGCCGAACACTGAAGCTTTCTTT. Using reference TRBV28 and TRBJ1-1 for the parts outside the CDR3, the full variable domain is DVKVTQSSRYLVKRTGEKVFLECVQDMDHENMFWYRQDPGLGLRLIYFSYDVKMKEKGDIPEGYSVSREKKERFSLILESASTNQTSMYLCARRAGPNTEAFFGQGTRLTVV.

The chain is built from TRBV19 and TRBJ1-2, with TRBD1 as a possible D gene (6 bases). This CDR3 has 15 residues. CDR1 is LNHDA, CDR2 SQIVND, per germline (reference sequence). V was trimmed by 5 bases and J by 0 bases, leaving 13 bases between them. Here the CDR3 reads CASSSTGFSNYGYTF. As DNA, the CDR3 is TGTGCCAGTAGTTCGACAGGATTTTCTAACTATGGCTACACCTTC.

The chain employs TRBV19 and TRBJ2-5; D call uncertain. Per the germline V gene, CDR1 is LNHDA and CDR2 is SQIVND (reference sequence). CDR3 size: 14 residues. Trimming shortened V by 7 bases and J by 1 base, and 13 bases separated the two germline ends. For the CDR3, the DNA is TGTGCCAGTAACCTTGGTGCTATCCAAGAGACCCAGTACTTC. It codes for CASNLGAIQETQYF.

The rearrangement joins TRBV11-2 to TRBJ2-7, with D perhaps TRBD1 (6 bases). Germline loops: CDR1 SGHAT, CDR2 FQNNGV. This CDR3 has 11 residues. V gave up 5 bases and J gave up 10 bases, with 12 bases separating them. CDR3 in amino acids: CASSVQGYQYF. CDR3 nucleotides: TGTGCCAGCAGCGTCCAGGGGTATCAGTACTTC.

The chain employs TRBV28 and TRBJ2-7, with a weak D call TRBD1 (6 bases). Trimming took off 3 bases at V and 2 bases at J, with 29 bases between the two ends. The CDR3 is made up of 20 amino acids. From germline, CDR1 is MDHEN and CDR2 SYDVKM. CDR3 sequence: CASSFDPKGTHLGRTYEQYF. CDR3 nucleotide sequence: TGTGCCAGCAGTTTTGATCCCAAAGGGACACACCTTGGACGGACCTACGAGCAGTACTTC. Full variable domain (missing parts from reference TRBV28 and TRBJ2-7): DVKVTQSSRYLVKRTGEKVFLECVQDMDHENMFWYRQDPGLGLRLIYFSYDVKMKEKGDIPEGYSVSREKKERFSLILESASTNQTSMYLCASSFDPKGTHLGRTYEQYFGPGTRLTVT.

This clone showed up just once. V gene TRBV7-8 combines with J gene TRBJ2-2; TRBD2 aligns across 9 bases. Trimming removed 1 base from V and 4 bases from J; junction bases left unmatched: 7. CDR3 length equals 17 residues. CDR1 is SGHVS and CDR2 is FQNEAQ in the germline V gene. CDR3 loop: CASSLVAGGPITGELFF. As DNA, the CDR3 is TGTGCCAGCAGCTTAGTGGCGGGAGGGCCGATCACCGGGGAGCTGTTTTTT.

The V gene is TRBV7-2, the J gene TRBJ2-7; 10 nucleotides align to TRBD2. Per the germline V gene, CDR1 is SGHTA and CDR2 is FQGNSA. The CDR3 consists of 16 residues. Trimming at V came to 4 bases and at J to 5 bases, leaving 11 bases not matched to a gene. The CDR3 DNA follows: TGTGCCAGCAGCTCCTCCCTAGCGGGAGCTGGTAACGAGCAGTACTTC. Translated, it gives CASSSSLAGAGNEQYF.